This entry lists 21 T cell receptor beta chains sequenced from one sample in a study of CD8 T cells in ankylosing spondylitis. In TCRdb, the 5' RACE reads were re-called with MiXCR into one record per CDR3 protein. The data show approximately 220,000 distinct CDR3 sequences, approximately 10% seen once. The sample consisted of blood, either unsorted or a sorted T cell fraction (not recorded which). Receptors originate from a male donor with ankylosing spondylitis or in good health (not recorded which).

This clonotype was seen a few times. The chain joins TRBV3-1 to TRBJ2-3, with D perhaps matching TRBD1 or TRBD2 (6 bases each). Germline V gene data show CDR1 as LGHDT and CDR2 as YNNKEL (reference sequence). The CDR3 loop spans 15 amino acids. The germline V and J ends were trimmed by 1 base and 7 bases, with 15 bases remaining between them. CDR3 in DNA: TGTGCCAGCAGCCAAGGGGGGGCAGGGGCATATACGCAGTATTTT. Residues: CASSQGGAGAYTQYF.

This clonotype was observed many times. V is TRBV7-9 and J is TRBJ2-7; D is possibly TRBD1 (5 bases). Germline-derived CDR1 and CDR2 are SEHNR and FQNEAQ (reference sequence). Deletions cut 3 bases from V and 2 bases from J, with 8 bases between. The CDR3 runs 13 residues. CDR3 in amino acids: CASSFDSTYEQYF. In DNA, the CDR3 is TGTGCCAGCAGCTTCGACAGCACCTACGAGCAGTACTTC.

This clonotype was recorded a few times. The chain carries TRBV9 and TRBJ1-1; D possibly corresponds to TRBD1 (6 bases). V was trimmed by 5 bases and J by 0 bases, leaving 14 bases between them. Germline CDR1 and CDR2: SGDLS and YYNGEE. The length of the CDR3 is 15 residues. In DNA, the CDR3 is TGTGCCAGCAGGGCGCAAGACAGGTTGAACACTGAAGCTTTCTTT. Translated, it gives CASRAQDRLNTEAFF. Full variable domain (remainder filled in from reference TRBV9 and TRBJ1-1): DSGVTQTPKHLITATGQRVTLRCSPRSGDLSVYWYQQSLDQGLQFLIQYYNGEERAKGNILERFSAQQFPDLHSELNLSSLELGDSALYFCASRAQDRLNTEAFFGQGTRLTVV.

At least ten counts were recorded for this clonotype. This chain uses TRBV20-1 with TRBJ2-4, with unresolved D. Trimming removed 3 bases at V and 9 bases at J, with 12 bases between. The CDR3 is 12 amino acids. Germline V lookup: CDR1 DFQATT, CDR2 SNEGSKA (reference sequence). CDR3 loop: CSARGTKGIQYF. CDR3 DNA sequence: TGCAGTGCTAGGGGCACCAAAGGCATTCAGTACTTC.

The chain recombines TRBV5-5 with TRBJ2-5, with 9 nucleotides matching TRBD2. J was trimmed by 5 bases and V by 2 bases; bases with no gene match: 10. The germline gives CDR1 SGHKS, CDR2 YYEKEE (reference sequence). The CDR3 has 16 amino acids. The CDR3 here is CASSFQVLAGLETQYF. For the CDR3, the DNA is TGTGCCAGCAGCTTTCAAGTCCTAGCGGGGTTGGAGACCCAGTACTTC.

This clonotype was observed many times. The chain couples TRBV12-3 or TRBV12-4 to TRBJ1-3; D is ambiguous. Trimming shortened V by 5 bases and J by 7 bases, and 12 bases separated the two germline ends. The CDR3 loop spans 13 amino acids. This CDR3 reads CASSPSGGNTIYF. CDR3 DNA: TGTGCCAGCAGTCCCTCCGGAGGGAACACCATATATTTT.

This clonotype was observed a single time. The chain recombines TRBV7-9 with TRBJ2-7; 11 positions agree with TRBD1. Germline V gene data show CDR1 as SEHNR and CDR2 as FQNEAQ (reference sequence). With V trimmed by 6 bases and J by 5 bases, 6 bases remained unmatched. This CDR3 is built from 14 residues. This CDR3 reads CASRGTGGLNEQYF. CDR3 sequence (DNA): TGTGCCAGCAGGGGGACAGGGGGTTTGAACGAGCAGTACTTC. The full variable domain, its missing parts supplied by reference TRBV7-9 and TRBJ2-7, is DTGVSQNPRHKITKRGQNVTFRCDPISEHNRLYWYRQTLGQGPEFLTYFQNEAQLEKSRLLSDRFSAERPKGSFSTLEIQRTEQGDSAMYLCASRGTGGLNEQYFGPGTRLTVT.

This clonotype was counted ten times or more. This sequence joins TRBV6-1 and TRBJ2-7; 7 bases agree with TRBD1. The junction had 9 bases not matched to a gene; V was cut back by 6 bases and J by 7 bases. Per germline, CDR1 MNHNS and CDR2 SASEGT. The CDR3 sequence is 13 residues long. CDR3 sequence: CASSGQASREQYF. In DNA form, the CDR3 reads TGTGCCAGCAGCGGACAGGCCTCGAGAGAGCAGTACTTC.

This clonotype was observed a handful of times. The CDR3 spells CASSLDGPYNEQFF. The CDR3 nucleotides are TGTGCCAGCAGCTTAGATGGCCCCTACAATGAGCAGTTCTTC. The chain links TRBV11-2 to TRBJ2-1; D not resolved. The germline V and J ends were trimmed by 0 bases and 2 bases, with 5 bases remaining between them. Germline V gene data show CDR1 as SGHAT and CDR2 as FQNNGV. The CDR3 loop spans 14 amino acids.

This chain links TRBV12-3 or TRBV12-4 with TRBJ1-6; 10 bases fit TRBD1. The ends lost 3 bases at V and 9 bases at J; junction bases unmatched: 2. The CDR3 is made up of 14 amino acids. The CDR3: CASSFGTGASPLHF. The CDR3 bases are TGTGCCAGCAGTTTTGGGACAGGGGCTTCACCCCTCCACTTT.

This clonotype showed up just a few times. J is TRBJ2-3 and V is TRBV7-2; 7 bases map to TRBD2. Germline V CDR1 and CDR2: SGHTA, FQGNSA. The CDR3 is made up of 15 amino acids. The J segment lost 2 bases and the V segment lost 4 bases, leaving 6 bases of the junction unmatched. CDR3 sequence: CASSSQRGYTDTQYF. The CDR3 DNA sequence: TGTGCCAGCAGCTCCCAGCGGGGCTACACAGATACGCAGTATTTT.

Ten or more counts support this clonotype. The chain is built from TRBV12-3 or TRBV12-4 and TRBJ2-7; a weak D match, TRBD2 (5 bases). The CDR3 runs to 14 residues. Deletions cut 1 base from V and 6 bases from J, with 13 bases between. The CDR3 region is CASSLEDPAGEQYF. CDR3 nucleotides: TGTGCCAGCAGTTTAGAAGACCCCGCGGGCGAGCAGTACTTC.

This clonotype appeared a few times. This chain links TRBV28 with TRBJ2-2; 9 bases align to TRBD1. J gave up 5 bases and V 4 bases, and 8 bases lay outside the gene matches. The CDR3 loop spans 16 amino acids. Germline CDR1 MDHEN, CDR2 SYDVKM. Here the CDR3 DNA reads TGTGCCAGCAGTTCCATGGGGACAGGGAATACCGGGGAGCTGTTTTTT. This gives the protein CASSSMGTGNTGELFF. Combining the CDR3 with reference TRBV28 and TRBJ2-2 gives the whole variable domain DVKVTQSSRYLVKRTGEKVFLECVQDMDHENMFWYRQDPGLGLRLIYFSYDVKMKEKGDIPEGYSVSREKKERFSLILESASTNQTSMYLCASSSMGTGNTGELFFGEGSRLTVL.

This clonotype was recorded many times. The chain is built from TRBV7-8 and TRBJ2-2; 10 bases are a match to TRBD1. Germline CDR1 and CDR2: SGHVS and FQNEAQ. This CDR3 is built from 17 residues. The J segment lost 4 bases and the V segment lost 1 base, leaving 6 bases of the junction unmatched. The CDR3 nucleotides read TGTGCCAGCAGCTTAGTCGTGACAGGGGGCATCACCGGGGAGCTGTTTTTT. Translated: CASSLVVTGGITGELFF.

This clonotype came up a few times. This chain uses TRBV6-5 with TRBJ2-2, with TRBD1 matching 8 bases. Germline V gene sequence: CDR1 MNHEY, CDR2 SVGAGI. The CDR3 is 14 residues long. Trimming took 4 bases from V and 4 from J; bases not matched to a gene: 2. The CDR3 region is CASSFTGGTGELFF. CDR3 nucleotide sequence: TGTGCCAGCAGTTTCACAGGGGGCACCGGGGAGCTGTTTTTT.

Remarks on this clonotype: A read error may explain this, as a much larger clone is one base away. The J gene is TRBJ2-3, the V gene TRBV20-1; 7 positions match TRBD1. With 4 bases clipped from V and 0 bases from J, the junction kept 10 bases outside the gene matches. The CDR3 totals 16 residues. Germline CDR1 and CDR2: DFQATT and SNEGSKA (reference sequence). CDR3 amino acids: CSANTRTGTSTDTQYF. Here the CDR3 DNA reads TGCAGTGCTAATACCCGGACAGGAACTAGCACAGATACGCAGTATTTT.

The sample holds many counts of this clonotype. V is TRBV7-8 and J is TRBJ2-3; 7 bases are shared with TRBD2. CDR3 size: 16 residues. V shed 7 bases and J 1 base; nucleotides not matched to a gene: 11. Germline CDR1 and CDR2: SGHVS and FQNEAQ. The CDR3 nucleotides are TGTGCCAGCACCCGGCCGGGGAGCGGGGGCACAGATACGCAGTATTTT. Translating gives CASTRPGSGGTDTQYF. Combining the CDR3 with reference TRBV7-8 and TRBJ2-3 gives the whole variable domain GAGVSQSPRYKVAKRGQDVALRCDPISGHVSLFWYQQALGQGPEFLTYFQNEAQLDKSGLPSDRFFAERPEGSVSTLKIQRTQQEDSAVYLCASTRPGSGGTDTQYFGPGTRLTVL.

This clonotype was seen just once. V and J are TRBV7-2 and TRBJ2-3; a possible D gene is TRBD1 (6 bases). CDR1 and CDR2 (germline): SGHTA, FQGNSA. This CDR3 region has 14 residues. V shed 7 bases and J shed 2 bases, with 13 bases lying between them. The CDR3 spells CASNDRTVTDTQYF. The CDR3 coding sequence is TGTGCCAGCAACGACCGGACAGTCACAGATACGCAGTATTTT. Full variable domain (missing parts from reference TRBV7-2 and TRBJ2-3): GAGVSQSPSNKVTEKGKDVELRCDPISGHTALYWYRQSLGQGLEFLIYFQGNSAPDKSGLPSDRFSAERTGGSVSTLTIQRTQQEDSAVYLCASNDRTVTDTQYFGPGTRLTVL.

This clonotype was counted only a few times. Written as DNA, the CDR3 is TGTGCCAGCAGCTTAGCGGGACAGGGGTTGAATGAGCAGTTCTTC. This translates into CASSLAGQGLNEQFF. The rearrangement links TRBV7-3 to TRBJ2-1, with TRBD1 matching 10 bases. Germline CDR1 and CDR2: SGHTA and FQGTGA. V shed 2 bases, J shed 7 bases, and the junction held 5 bases outside the gene matches. This CDR3 contains 15 residues.

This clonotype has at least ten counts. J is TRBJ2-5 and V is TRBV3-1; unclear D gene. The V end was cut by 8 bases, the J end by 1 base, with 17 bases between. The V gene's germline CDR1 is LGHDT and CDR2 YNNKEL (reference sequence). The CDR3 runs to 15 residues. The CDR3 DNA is TGTGCCAGCGCTACCGATAGAGTCGGCCAAGAGACCCAGTACTTC. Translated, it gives CASATDRVGQETQYF.

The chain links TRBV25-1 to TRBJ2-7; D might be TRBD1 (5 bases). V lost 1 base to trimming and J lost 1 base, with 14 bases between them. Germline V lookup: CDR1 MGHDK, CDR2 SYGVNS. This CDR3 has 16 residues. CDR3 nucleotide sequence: TGTGCCAGCAGTGAATTCGCCCAGACAGAGTCCTACGAGCAGTACTTC. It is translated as CASSEFAQTESYEQYF.